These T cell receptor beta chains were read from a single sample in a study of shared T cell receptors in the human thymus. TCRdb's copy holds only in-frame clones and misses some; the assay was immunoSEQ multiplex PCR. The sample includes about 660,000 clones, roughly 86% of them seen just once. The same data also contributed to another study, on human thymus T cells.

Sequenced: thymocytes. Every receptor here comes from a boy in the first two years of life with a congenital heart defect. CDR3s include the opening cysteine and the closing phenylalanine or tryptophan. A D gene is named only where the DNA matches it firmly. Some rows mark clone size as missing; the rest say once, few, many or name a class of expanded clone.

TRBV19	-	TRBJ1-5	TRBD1	CASSLTGQGNQPQHF	TGTGCCAGTAGTTTAACGGGACAGGGCAATCAGCCCCAGCATTTT
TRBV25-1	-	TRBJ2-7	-	CASSRRGGEQYF	TGTGCCAGCAGTCGACGAGGGGGTGAGCAGTACTTC
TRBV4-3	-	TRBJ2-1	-	CASSQESGPTKGEQFF	TGCGCCAGCAGCCAAGAGAGCGGGCCAACGAAGGGTGAGCAGTTCTTC
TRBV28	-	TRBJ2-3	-	CASSSSQTGDTQYF	TGTGCCAGCAGTTCCAGCCAAACGGGAGATACGCAGTATTTT
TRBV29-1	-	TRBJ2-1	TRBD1	CSVVETGGYNEQFF	TGCAGCGTTGTAGAGACAGGGGGTTACAATGAGCAGTTCTTC
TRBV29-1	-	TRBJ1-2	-	CSVEDPPGQVQLRKPETYGYTF	TGCAGCGTTGAAGATCCTCCGGGACAAGTCCAATTAAGGAAACCCGAAACCTATGGCTACACCTTC
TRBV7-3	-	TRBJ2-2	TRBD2	CASSPTGEGTGELFF	TGTGCCAGCAGCCCTACGGGGGAGGGCACCGGGGAGCTGTTTTTT
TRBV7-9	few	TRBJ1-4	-	CASFPISGEGKLFF	TGTGCCAGCTTCCCCATCAGCGGGGAGGGAAAACTGTTTTTT
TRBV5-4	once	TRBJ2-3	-	CASSLLSTDTQYF	TGTGCCAGCAGCTTACTAAGCACAGATACGCAGTATTTT
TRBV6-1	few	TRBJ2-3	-	CASRPGYTDTQYF	TGTGCCAGTAGACCGGGATACACAGATACGCAGTATTTT
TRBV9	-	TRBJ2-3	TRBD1	CASSSQQDRGGPDTQYF	TGTGCCAGCAGCTCTCAGCAGGACAGGGGGGGTCCAGATACGCAGTATTTT
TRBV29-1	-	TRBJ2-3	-	CSVAPSGSDTQYF	TGCAGCGTTGCCCCCAGCGGGTCAGATACGCAGTATTTT
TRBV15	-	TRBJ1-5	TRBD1	CATSSPRGLLYSNQPRHF	TGTGCCACCAGCTCGCCCAGGGGGCTGCTCTATAGCAATCAGCCCCGGCATTTT
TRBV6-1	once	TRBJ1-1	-	CASIPPGGGEAFF	TGTGCCAGCATTCCCCCGGGGGGTGGTGAAGCTTTCTTT
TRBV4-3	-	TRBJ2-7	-	CASSQRWPVSSYEQYF	TGCGCCAGCAGCCAGAGGTGGCCCGTGAGCTCCTACGAGCAGTACTTC
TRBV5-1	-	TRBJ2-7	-	CASNQGGPSYEQYF	TGCGCCAGCAATCAAGGGGGTCCTTCCTACGAGCAGTACTTC
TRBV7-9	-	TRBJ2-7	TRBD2	CASSLGGGKQYF	TGTGCCAGCAGCTTAGGGGGGGGGAAGCAGTACTTC
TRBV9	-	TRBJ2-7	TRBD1	CASSSGGTGAGEQYF	TGTGCCAGCAGCTCTGGGGGGACAGGGGCTGGAGAGCAGTACTTC
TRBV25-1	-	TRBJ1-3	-	CASSGDGGSGNTIYF	TGTGCCAGCAGTGGGGATGGGGGCTCCGGAAACACCATATATTTT
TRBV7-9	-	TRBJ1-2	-	CASSLDPERGGYTF	TGTGCCAGCAGCTTAGACCCCGAAAGAGGTGGCTACACCTTC
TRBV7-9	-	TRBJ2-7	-	CASSPDPTGGDYEQYF	TGTGCCAGCAGCCCAGATCCGACAGGTGGGGACTACGAGCAGTACTTC
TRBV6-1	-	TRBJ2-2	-	CAQQRDTGELFF	TGTGCCCAGCAGCGGGACACCGGGGAGCTGTTTTTT
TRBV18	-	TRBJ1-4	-	CASSPPKQGFATNEKLFF	TGTGCCAGCTCACCACCGAAGCAGGGGTTTGCAACTAATGAAAAACTGTTTTTT
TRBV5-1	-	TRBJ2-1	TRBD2	CASSFRGTSGSSTYNEQFF	TGCGCCAGCAGCTTCAGAGGGACTAGCGGGAGTTCAACCTACAATGAGCAGTTCTTC
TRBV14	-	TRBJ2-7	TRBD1	CASSHEGAGEQYF	TGTGCCAGCAGCCACGAGGGGGCAGGGGAGCAGTACTTC
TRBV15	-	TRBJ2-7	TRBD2	CATSRDSPPTSGRAGEQYF	TGTGCCACCAGCAGAGATAGCCCCCCGACTAGCGGGAGGGCCGGTGAGCAGTACTTC
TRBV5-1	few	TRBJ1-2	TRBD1	CASSPSIPGQGMKGLGYTF	TGCGCCAGCAGCCCCAGCATCCCGGGACAGGGAATGAAGGGGCTTGGCTACACCTTC
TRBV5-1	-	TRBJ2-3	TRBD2	CASSQTSGEDTQYF	TGCGCCAGCAGCCAGACTAGCGGGGAAGATACGCAGTATTTT
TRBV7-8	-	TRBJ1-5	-	CASSFGSSNQPQHF	TGTGCCAGCAGCTTTGGCAGTAGCAATCAGCCCCAGCATTTT
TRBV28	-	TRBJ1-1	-	CASSDPGSGNTEAFF	TGTGCCAGCAGTGACCCAGGGTCAGGGAACACTGAAGCTTTCTTT
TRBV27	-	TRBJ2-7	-	CASSTTKQGEQYF	TGTGCCAGCAGTACGACAAAACAGGGCGAGCAGTACTTC
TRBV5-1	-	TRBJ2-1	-	CASSLAQEKLGQFF	TGCGCCAGCAGCTTGGCCCAAGAAAAGCTTGGGCAGTTCTTC
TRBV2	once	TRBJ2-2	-	CASSVRSRQAYTGELFF	TGTGCCAGCAGTGTCCGATCTCGGCAGGCGTACACCGGGGAGCTGTTTTTT
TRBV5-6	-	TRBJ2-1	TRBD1	CASSLRDRVPYNEQFF	TGTGCCAGCAGCTTGCGGGACAGGGTGCCCTACAATGAGCAGTTCTTC
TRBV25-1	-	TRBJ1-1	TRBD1	CASSESQGAGTEAFF	TGTGCCAGCAGTGAATCGCAGGGGGCAGGAACTGAAGCTTTCTTT
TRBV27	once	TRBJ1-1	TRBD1	CASSFGPDRGTNTEAFF	TGTGCCAGCAGTTTCGGCCCGGACAGGGGTACGAACACTGAAGCTTTCTTT
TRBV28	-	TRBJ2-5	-	CASSLTEGETQYF	TGTGCCAGCAGTCTCACAGAGGGCGAGACCCAGTACTTC
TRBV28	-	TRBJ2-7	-	CASSLETRRGQGEQYF	TGTGCCAGCAGTTTAGAAACTAGGAGGGGGCAGGGGGAGCAGTACTTC
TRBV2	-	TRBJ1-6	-	CARRLKSELNSPLHF	TGTGCCAGGCGACTTAAATCTGAACTTAATTCACCCCTCCACTTT
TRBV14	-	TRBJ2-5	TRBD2	CASSQEGVGTSGKHRETQYF	TGTGCCAGCAGCCAAGAGGGAGTCGGGACTAGCGGGAAACACAGGGAGACCCAGTACTTC
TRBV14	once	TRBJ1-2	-	CASSQDIPGATEGYTF	TGTGCCAGCAGCCAAGATATTCCAGGGGCGACTGAGGGCTACACCTTC
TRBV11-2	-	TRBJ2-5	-	CASSLSTETQYF	TGTGCCAGCAGCTTATCTACGGAGACCCAGTACTTC
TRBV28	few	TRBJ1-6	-	CASTESLAALHF	TGTGCCAGCACTGAGTCCTTAGCTGCCCTCCACTTT
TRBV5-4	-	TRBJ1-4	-	CASSADSFNEKLFF	TGTGCCAGCAGCGCGGACAGTTTTAATGAAAAACTGTTTTTT
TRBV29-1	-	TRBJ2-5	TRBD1	CSVLPPGQQREETQYF	TGCAGCGTTTTACCGCCGGGACAGCAACGGGAAGAGACCCAGTACTTC
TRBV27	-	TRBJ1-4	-	CASSSQRQTSNEKLFF	TGTGCCAGCAGTTCCCAACGACAGACGAGTAATGAAAAACTGTTTTTT
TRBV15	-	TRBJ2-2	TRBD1	CATSPRQGAATGELFF	TGTGCCACCAGCCCCCGACAGGGGGCCGCGACCGGGGAGCTGTTTTTT
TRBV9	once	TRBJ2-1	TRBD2	CASSVNLGTSGRAAYNEQFF	TGTGCCAGCAGCGTCAACCTGGGGACTAGCGGGAGGGCCGCCTACAATGAGCAGTTCTTC
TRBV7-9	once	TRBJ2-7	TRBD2	CASSLVITSDRSSYEQYF	TGTGCCAGCAGCTTAGTAATCACTAGCGATAGGAGCTCCTACGAGCAGTACTTC
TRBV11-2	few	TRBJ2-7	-	CASSFGSSYEQYF	TGTGCCAGCAGCTTCGGGAGCTCCTACGAGCAGTACTTC
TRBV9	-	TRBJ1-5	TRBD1	CASSEGQGGQPQHF	TGTGCCAGCAGCGAGGGACAGGGAGGTCAGCCCCAGCATTTT
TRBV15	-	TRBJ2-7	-	CATSRGTSLGGFYEQYF	TGTGCCACCAGCAGAGGAACTAGCCTTGGGGGGTTCTACGAGCAGTACTTC